This TCR beta chain is from a study of T cell clonality in common variable immunodeficiency. Both groups were predominantly of Caucasian heritage. Blood samples were heparinized, about 4.5 to 8 ml per donor. Study-wide points: CVID patient heterogeneity limited repertoire-clinical complication correlations. CVID subjects showed higher TCRbeta clonality than healthy controls.

The CDR3 extends over 15 amino acids. V shed 5 bases and J 5 bases; nucleotides not matched to a gene: 4. The germline V gene has CDR1 SGHTA and CDR2 FQGTGA. Libraries were prepared by immunoSEQ multiplex PCR; TCRdb keeps only in-frame clonotypes and omits some of them. This sample has roughly 79,000 clones, each found more than once. This clone has a count of ten or more. Its antigen is unidentified. Sequencing ends 3 residues short of the CDR3 end; the germline J gene provides the rest. The V and J genes are TRBV7-3 and TRBJ1-6; 9 bases line up with TRBD1. The sample taken for sequencing was peripheral blood mononuclear cells. The receptor was isolated from a person aged 18-69 years in good health. The CDR3 reads CASSATGGNNSPLHF. The covered CDR3 bases are TGTGCCAGCAGCGCCACAGGGGGCAATAATTCACCC.